This T cell receptor beta chain was captured in a study of blood T cells in healthy people across ages. Points from the study as a whole: Diversity was estimated from one million T cells, and these estimates were considered underestimates.

For the second PCR, which ran for 7 to 11 cycles, a sample-barcoded 5' primer and a J-beta primer mix were used. Per-sample output comprised a minimum of 3 million paired-end reads containing CDR3. TCRdb processed the 5' RACE reads anew with MiXCR; each CDR3 protein has one entry. The sample contains approximately 1.5 million distinct CDR3 sequences, roughly 32% of which appear only once. Note on this clonotype: Its antigen is unknown. An end of the junction differs from the germline gene, which may be a read error.

The CDR3 sequence is 17 residues long. Germline-derived CDR1 and CDR2 are SEHNR and FQNEAQ (reference sequence). Researchers isolated at least 6.5 million PBMCs per sample. Samples each had at least 5.5 micrograms of total RNA extracted. This clonotype originated in a woman in her 30s in good health. The chain carries TRBV7-9 and TRBJ2-1, with D tentatively TRBD2 (7 bases). Sequenced: blood. This chain's CDR3 is CAGSRQTGAGKGNEQFF. The CDR3 bases are TGTGCCGGCAGCCGACAGACAGGAGCGGGAAAAGGCAATGAGCAGTTCTTC.